These 25 T cell receptor beta chains were all obtained from the same sample, sequenced in a study of cytomegalovirus exposure and HLA in healthy donors. The PCR used 60 Vbeta and 13 Jbeta primers. Clones were read by immunoSEQ multiplex PCR, and TCRdb kept only the in-frame ones, dropping some. Here the sample spans about 120,000 clones, 65% to 80% being singletons. The sample comprised PBMCs. These receptors were obtained from a man aged 55 to 69 in good health and CMV-seropositive.

J is TRBJ1-1 and V is TRBV4-1; the D is unclear. Germline assignment: CDR1 MGHRA and CDR2 YSYEKL. V was pared by 0 bases and J by 5 bases, with 10 bases between. This CDR3 has 14 residues. Written as DNA, the CDR3 is TGCGCCAGCAGCCAAGAGCGGCGGGAGACTGAAGCTTTCTTT. Amino acid sequence: CASSQERRETEAFF.

This clone showed up just a few times. A far bigger clonotype differs at one base, so this is likely a read error. At the DNA level, this CDR3 is encoded by other sequences in the same sample as well. V is TRBV25-1 and J is TRBJ2-3, with a weak D call TRBD1 (5 bases). The CDR3 consists of 16 residues. CDR1 is MGHDK, CDR2 SYGVNS, per germline. CDR3 in DNA: TGTGCCAGCTCCCTAGGCAGGGATTTCGGCACAGATACGCAGTATTTC. Amino acids: CASSLGRDFGTDTQYF.

Concerning this clone: A junction boundary mismatches the germline segment, possibly from a read error. The chain uses TRBV7-8 and TRBJ2-1; D is perhaps TRBD2 (5 bases). CDR1 SGHVS and CDR2 FQNEAQ come from the germline V gene. The CDR3 has 10 amino acids. The CDR3 sequence is CASSQDSLIF. CDR3 in DNA: TGTGCCAGCAGCCAGGACTCCCTGATCTTC.

This clone was found a few times. This chain joins TRBV6-5 and TRBJ2-1; TRBD1 agrees at 10 bases. V was clipped by 6 bases and J by 3 bases; unmatched bases: 5. The germline gives CDR1 MNHEY, CDR2 SVGAGI. This CDR3 is 15 amino acids long. This CDR3 reads CASRRGTGVYNEQFF. The CDR3 DNA follows: TGTGCCAGCAGGAGAGGGACAGGGGTCTACAATGAGCAGTTCTTC.

The V and J genes are TRBV27 and TRBJ2-3; D is unclear. The V end lost 7 bases, the J end lost 4 bases, and 12 bases lay between the germline ends. The CDR3 consists of 13 residues. Per the germline V gene, CDR1 is MNHEY and CDR2 is SMNVEV (reference sequence). The CDR3 DNA reads as TGTGCCAGCATTTCGTACTTGGCAGATACGCAGTATTTT. Translating gives CASISYLADTQYF.

The chain employs TRBV2 and TRBJ2-7; D is ambiguous. Trimming shortened V by 7 bases and J by 0 bases, and 10 bases separated the two germline ends. Per germline, CDR1 SNHLY and CDR2 FYNNEI. The CDR3 runs 13 residues. The CDR3 sequence: CASTGIHSYEQYF. For the CDR3, the DNA is TGTGCCAGCACAGGCATACACTCCTACGAGCAGTACTTC.

V is TRBV5-4 and J is TRBJ2-7, with D hard to call. The CDR3 runs to 11 residues. The V end lost 2 bases, the J end lost 5 bases, and 5 bases lay between the germline ends. The V gene's germline CDR1 is SGHNT and CDR2 YYREEE (reference sequence). CDR3 sequence (DNA): TGTGCCAGCAGCTTTCAAAACGAGCAGTACTTC. Translating gives CASSFQNEQYF.

The chain combines TRBV29-1 with TRBJ2-1, with 8 bases that match TRBD1. Germline V CDR1 and CDR2: SQVTM, ANQGSEA. V trimming: 8 bases; J trimming: 0 bases; junction bases outside the gene matches: 9. The CDR3 has 15 residues. The DNA for the CDR3 is TGCAGCATCCAAAGGGACAGGAGCTCCTACAATGAGCAGTTCTTC. Its protein product is CSIQRDRSSYNEQFF.

This chain connects TRBV28 to TRBJ2-7, with TRBD2 matching 7 bases. Trimming removed 7 bases from V and 3 bases from J; junction bases left unmatched: 9. Germline V gene sequence: CDR1 MDHEN, CDR2 SYDVKM. This CDR3 comprises 14 residues. CDR3 coding DNA: TGTGCCAGCAACACGGGGGGTAAGGTCTACGAGCAGTACTTC. Translating it yields CASNTGGKVYEQYF.

This rearrangement joins TRBV1 to TRBJ2-1; the listed D gene, TRBD2, was not tested against the DNA. TRBV1 is marked as a pseudogene. There are 21 residues in the CDR3. The CDR3 sequence is CTSSKNSLASGGPYSYNEQFF. The CDR3 DNA follows: TGCACCAGCAGCAAGAACTCCCTCGCCAGCGGGGGGCCGTACTCCTACAATGAGCAGTTCTTC.

The V call is TRBV15, the J call TRBJ1-4; D is unclear. CDR1 is LNHNV and CDR2 is YYDKDF in the germline V gene (reference sequence). This CDR3 region has 14 residues. Trimming stripped 0 bases from V and 8 bases from J, with 10 bases between. CDR3 loop: CATSRDGGREKLFF. For the CDR3, the DNA is TGTGCCACCAGCAGAGATGGCGGAAGGGAAAAACTGTTTTTT.

V and J are TRBV2 and TRBJ1-1; maybe TRBD1 (5 bases). Germline V CDR1 and CDR2: SNHLY, FYNNEI. Trimming removed 8 bases at V and 1 base at J, with 14 bases between. The CDR3 has 14 residues. The CDR3 DNA reads as TGTGCCAGCCTCAGAATCAGGGAGAACACTGAAGCTTTCTTT. Residues: CASLRIRENTEAFF.

The V and J genes are TRBV7-2 and TRBJ2-5, with 7 bases matching TRBD1. V gave up 5 bases and J gave up 5 bases; unmatched junction bases: 11. CDR1 SGHTA and CDR2 FQGNSA come from the germline V gene. The CDR3 spans 15 residues. The CDR3, as DNA: TGTGCCAGCAGCCCAGGGGAAGGGGGCATGGAGACCCAGTACTTC. Translated, it gives CASSPGEGGMETQYF.

The rearrangement links TRBV7-9 to TRBJ2-7; 8 bases match TRBD2. CDR3 length equals 17 residues. Trimming at V came to 4 bases and at J to 7 bases, leaving 18 bases not matched to a gene. CDR1 is SEHNR and CDR2 is FQNEAQ in the germline V gene (reference sequence). CDR3 DNA sequence: TGTGCCAGCAGCTCCACGGTCCTCCGGGAGGGCCCTCGGGAGCAGTACTTC. This sequence encodes CASSSTVLREGPREQYF. Together with reference TRBV7-9 and TRBJ2-7, the CDR3 gives the full variable domain: DTGVSQNPRHKITKRGQNVTFRCDPISEHNRLYWYRQTLGQGPEFLTYFQNEAQLEKSRLLSDRFSAERPKGSFSTLEIQRTEQGDSAMYLCASSSTVLREGPREQYFGPGTRLTVT.

This chain connects TRBV4-1 to TRBJ1-4, with D tentatively TRBD1 (5 bases). The V end was cut by 0 bases, the J end by 11 bases, with 16 bases between. The CDR3 has 15 residues. Germline V lookup: CDR1 MGHRA, CDR2 YSYEKL. The CDR3 loop reads CASSQDFAQGNKLFF. For the CDR3, the DNA is TGCGCCAGCAGCCAAGACTTTGCCCAGGGAAATAAACTGTTTTTT.

V is TRBV4-1 and J is TRBJ2-3; 7 positions agree with TRBD2. Germline CDR1 reads MGHRA; CDR2 reads YSYEKL. With V trimmed by 0 bases and J by 1 base, 13 bases remained unmatched. The CDR3 runs to 19 residues. The CDR3 coding sequence is TGCGCCAGCAGCCAAGATTGGGGGGTACTAGCGCCTCGCACAGATACGCAGTATTTT. Protein sequence: CASSQDWGVLAPRTDTQYF.

The rearrangement uses TRBV5-1 and TRBJ2-6, with TRBD1 as a possible D gene (6 bases). The germline V gene has CDR1 SGHRS and CDR2 YFSETQ. The CDR3 consists of 15 residues. The ends were cut back, 4 bases at V and 0 bases at J, with 8 bases in the middle. Here the CDR3 reads CASSPGDSGANVLTF. Written as DNA, the CDR3 is TGCGCCAGCAGCCCAGGGGACTCTGGGGCCAACGTCCTGACTTTC.

The chain has TRBV10-3 and TRBJ1-4; TRBD1 matches 8 bases. Germline trimming cut 6 bases from V and 4 bases from J; bases unmatched to any gene: 7. Germline CDR1 reads ENHRY; CDR2 reads SYGVKD. This CDR3 comprises 15 residues. CDR3 nucleotide sequence: TGTGCCATCAGCGAAGCAGGGGGCCTTAATGAAAAACTGTTTTTT. This sequence encodes CAISEAGGLNEKLFF.

V gene TRBV19 combines with J gene TRBJ1-5, with D possibly being TRBD1 (5 bases). CDR3 size: 15 residues. Trimming shortened V by 5 bases and J by 5 bases, and 16 bases separated the two germline ends. In germline, CDR1 is LNHDA, CDR2 SQIVND (reference sequence). CDR3 DNA sequence: TGTGCCAGTAGTTGGGACGGACGGAGGGATCAGCCCCAGCATTTT. Its translation: CASSWDGRRDQPQHF. Full variable domain (rest looked up from reference TRBV19 and TRBJ1-5): DGGITQSPKYLFRKEGQNVTLSCEQNLNHDAMYWYRQDPGQGLRLIYYSQIVNDFQKGDIAEGYSVSREKKESFPLTVTSAQKNPTAFYLCASSWDGRRDQPQHFGDGTRLSIL.

In DNA, the CDR3 is TGCGCCAGCAGCCGTTGGACTTCGGTGGTCTACGAGCAGTACTTC. Protein sequence: CASSRWTSVVYEQYF. The J gene is TRBJ2-7, the V gene TRBV5-1, with a tentative D call TRBD2 (5 bases). V lost 4 bases and J lost 3, with 17 bases in between. CDR1 is SGHRS, CDR2 YFSETQ, per germline. The CDR3 loop spans 15 amino acids.

The rearrangement joins TRBV7-6 to TRBJ2-5; TRBD2 matches 7 bases. V shed 4 bases, J shed 3 bases, and the junction held 14 bases outside the gene matches. The CDR3 covers 17 residues. Germline V gene data show CDR1 as SGHVS and CDR2 as FNYEAQ. The CDR3 sequence: CASSSDRGGHKEETQYF. The CDR3 coding sequence is TGTGCCAGCAGCTCAGACCGGGGAGGGCACAAAGAAGAGACCCAGTACTTC.

The chain employs TRBV6-1 and TRBJ1-2; D is ambiguous. This CDR3 comprises 12 residues. Germline V gene data show CDR1 as MNHNS and CDR2 as SASEGT. V lost 7 bases to trimming and J lost 5 bases, with 11 bases between them. The CDR3 loop reads CASTPPGYGYTF. The CDR3 nucleotides read TGTGCCAGCACCCCCCCGGGGTATGGCTACACCTTC.

The chain is built from TRBV5-1 and TRBJ2-3; 9 nucleotides agree with TRBD1. The V gene end was trimmed by 0 bases and the J gene end by 3 bases; junction bases not matched to a gene: 5. In germline, CDR1 is SGHRS, CDR2 YFSETQ. The CDR3 loop spans 16 amino acids. The CDR3 here is CASSLGTGQGTDTQYF. The DNA for the CDR3 is TGCGCCAGCAGCTTGGGAACTGGACAGGGGACAGATACGCAGTATTTT.

V and J are TRBV9 and TRBJ2-3; 7 bases align to TRBD1. This CDR3 spans 15 amino acids. Germline CDR1 is SGDLS and CDR2 is YYNGEE. Trimming removed 3 bases from V and 2 bases from J; junction bases left unmatched: 6. The CDR3 loop reads CASSEGGVYTDTQYF. CDR3 nucleotides: TGTGCCAGCAGCGAAGGGGGCGTTTACACAGATACGCAGTATTTT.

The chain is built from TRBV7-2 and TRBJ1-1; the D is unclear. The germline V gene has CDR1 SGHTA and CDR2 FQGNSA. V lost 6 bases to trimming and J lost 0 bases, with 14 bases between them. The CDR3 loop spans 15 amino acids. CDR3 bases: TGTGCCAGCAGACTCGGCGACGGGATGAACACTGAAGCTTTCTTT. It yields the protein CASRLGDGMNTEAFF. Full variable domain (remainder filled in from reference TRBV7-2 and TRBJ1-1): GAGVSQSPSNKVTEKGKDVELRCDPISGHTALYWYRQSLGQGLEFLIYFQGNSAPDKSGLPSDRFSAERTGGSVSTLTIQRTQQEDSAVYLCASRLGDGMNTEAFFGQGTRLTVV.